A single T cell receptor (beta chain) is shown here with its context. The data are from a study of blood T cell repertoires in COVID-19. Looking at the study overall: The study drew acute and convalescent COVID-19 samples from the United States, Italy and Spain. Nucleic acid was either cDNA or gDNA, and it came from T cells, B-cell-depleted T cells, or PBMCs.

The germline gives CDR1 SEHNR, CDR2 FQNEAQ (reference sequence). The CDR3 is made up of 14 amino acids. V lost 3 bases to trimming and J lost 4 bases; unmatched junction nucleotides: 0. Per the original methods: Reference gene primer amplification gave nucleated cell count estimates. Here immunoSEQ multiplex PCR was the method, and the copy in TCRdb shows in-frame clones only, minus some. That table is the source of V, J and clone size, and D and trimming were worked out from the DNA. This table holds roughly 280,000 clones, roughly 90% found once. The clonotype comes from a woman aged 50 to 60 who had recovered from COVID-19. The sequencing sample was made of peripheral blood. This rearrangement joins TRBV7-9 to TRBJ2-3, with 11 bases fitting TRBD1. This chain's CDR3 is CASSLGQGADTQYF. The CDR3 nucleotides read TGTGCCAGCAGCTTGGGACAGGGGGCAGATACGCAGTATTTT.